Presented here are 3 T cell receptor beta chains from one specimen sequenced in a study of technical replicates of blood from a few donors. TCRdb's table, derived via immunoSEQ multiplex PCR, lists solely in-frame clones and lacks some. This table holds some 94,000 clones, about 95% found once. Sequences were obtained from T cells isolated from PBMCs. All receptors derive from a human donor in good health.

The genes are TRBV27 and TRBJ1-1; D is ambiguous. Germline lookup yields CDR1 MNHEY and CDR2 SMNVEV (reference sequence). The CDR3 has 13 amino acids. Trimming left V 2 bases short and J 1 base short, with 5 bases between. CDR3 protein: CASSLSRNTEAFF. CDR3 coding DNA: TGTGCCAGCAGTTTAAGTAGGAACACTGAAGCTTTCTTT.

The chain is built from TRBV10-1 and TRBJ2-7, with D possibly being TRBD1 (5 bases). The germline V gene has CDR1 WNHNN and CDR2 SYGVQD (reference sequence). The germline V and J ends were trimmed by 6 bases and 3 bases, with 12 bases remaining between them. CDR3 size: 13 residues. CDR3 in amino acids: CASSGDRDYEQYF. In DNA form, the CDR3 reads TGCGCCAGCAGCGGTGACAGAGACTACGAGCAGTACTTC.

The rearrangement joins TRBV5-1 to TRBJ2-3; the match to TRBD1 covers 12 bases. The trim removed 4 bases at V and 6 bases at J, leaving 6 bases unmatched. Germline CDR1 is SGHRS and CDR2 is YFSETQ. The CDR3 covers 15 residues. The DNA for the CDR3 is TGCGCCAGCAGCGCCGGGACAGGGGGCAAGGATACGCAGTATTTT. It is translated as CASSAGTGGKDTQYF.